These T cell receptor beta chains were read from a single sample in a study of T cell responses to AZD1222 COVID-19 vaccine. Only in-frame clones appear in the TCRdb table, and some are missing; sequencing was by immunoSEQ multiplex PCR. The table records about 130,000 clones, 84% of them present only once. Source: peripheral blood, taken on day 0 of AZD1222 vaccination. All receptors come from an adult in good health. The CDR3 runs from the conserved cysteine through the conserved F or W. The D gene is left open where the match is weak. Expanded clones are given a class, and other clones once, few, many or no size at all.

18,TRBJ2-1,.,TRBV3-1/TRBV3-2,.,CASSQALPGGSSYNEQFF,TGTGCCAGCAGCCAAGCCCTACCCGGTGGGAGCTCCTACAATGAGCAGTTCTTC
12,TRBJ1-5,.,TRBV28,.,CASSFFDQPQHF,TGTGCCAGCAGTTTTTTCGATCAGCCCCAGCATTTT
16,TRBJ1-2,.,TRBV27,.,CASSLTPRGDNYGYTF,TGTGCCAGCAGTTTAACCCCCCGGGGGGATAACTATGGCTACACCTTC
13,TRBJ1-2,.,TRBV12-3/TRBV12-4,few,CASTHIPGNGYTF,TGTGCCAGCACCCACATCCCGGGCAATGGCTACACCTTC
14,TRBJ1-1,.,TRBV28,.,CASLNYLGDTEAFF,TGTGCCAGCCTTAATTACCTAGGGGACACTGAAGCTTTCTTT
14,TRBJ1-1,TRBD1,TRBV6-5,.,CASRTGTGGTEAFF,TGTGCCAGCAGGACCGGGACAGGGGGCACTGAAGCTTTCTTT
14,TRBJ1-6,.,TRBV6-5,.,CASSGAGPNSPLHF,TGTGCCAGCAGCGGGGCCGGTCCTAATTCACCCCTCCACTTT
17,TRBJ2-1,TRBD2,TRBV5-1,few,CASSFGLTSGEYNEQFF,TGCGCCAGCAGCTTTGGACTTACTAGCGGGGAATACAATGAGCAGTTCTTC
17,TRBJ2-7,.,TRBV5-6,.,CASSPGGRGRMKNEQYF,TGTGCCAGCAGCCCTGGTGGGCGGGGTAGGATGAAAAACGAGCAGTACTTC
13,TRBJ2-2,.,TRBV6-5,.,CASMATNTGELFF,TGTGCCAGCATGGCTACTAACACCGGGGAGCTGTTTTTT
11,TRBJ1-1,.,TRBV2,.,CASTDDLEAFF,TGTGCCAGCACCGATGACTTGGAAGCTTTCTTT
10,TRBJ1-2,.,TRBV28,few,CASSHPGYTF,TGTGCCAGCAGCCACCCCGGCTACACCTTC
15,TRBJ2-7,.,TRBV28,.,CASSLTLTGSYEQYF,TGTGCCAGCAGTCTTACCTTGACGGGTTCCTACGAGCAGTACTTC
16,TRBJ1-1,.,TRBV18,.,CASSQQFQSGGTEAFF,TGTGCCAGCTCACAACAATTCCAGTCGGGGGGCACTGAAGCTTTCTTT
15,TRBJ1-2,TRBD1,TRBV15,.,CATSRPGQGARRYTF,TGTGCCACCAGCAGACCCGGACAGGGGGCACGACGCTACACCTTC
14,TRBJ2-5,.,TRBV3-1/TRBV3-2,.,CASSQGPMQETQYF,TGTGCCAGCAGTCAAGGTCCTATGCAAGAGACCCAGTACTTC
14,TRBJ1-2,.,TRBV7-8,.,CASSLAGGLDGYTF,TGTGCCAGCAGCTTAGCGGGGGGTCTGGATGGCTACACCTTC
12,TRBJ1-2,TRBD1,TRBV6-1,.,CASSERTGTYTF,TGTGCCAGCAGTGAGCGGACAGGGACCTACACCTTC
15,TRBJ2-7,.,TRBV7-9,.,CASSQRGETVREQYF,TGTGCCAGCAGCCAACGAGGGGAGACAGTACGCGAGCAGTACTTC
15,TRBJ1-2,.,TRBV3-1/TRBV3-2,many,CASSQDLTKRYGYTF,TGTGCCAGCAGCCAAGATCTTACAAAGAGGTACGGCTACACCTTC
13,TRBJ1-1,.,TRBV18,.,CASSPRMITEAFF,TGTGCCAGCTCTCCCCGAATGATAACTGAAGCTTTCTTT
14,TRBJ2-5,.,TRBV3-1/TRBV3-2,once,CASSHFQARETQYF,TGTGCCAGCAGCCATTTCCAGGCCCGAGAGACCCAGTACTTC
18,TRBJ1-6,.,TRBV19,.,CASSIVQVRDHFGSPLHF,TGTGCCAGTAGTATAGTTCAGGTCCGAGACCATTTTGGTTCACCCCTCCACTTT
12,TRBJ2-1,.,TRBV7-2,.,CASTKFRDEQFF,TGTGCCAGCACTAAGTTCCGGGATGAGCAGTTCTTC
13,TRBJ1-4,.,TRBV6-5,few,CASSSLTNEKLFF,TGTGCCAGCAGTTCCCTAACTAATGAAAAACTGTTTTTT